The rows below give T cell receptor beta chains drawn from one sample of a study of read filtering for tumor transcriptome and immune sequencing. TCRdb reanalysed the reads using MiXCR and keeps one entry per CDR3 protein. The repertoire holds tens of thousands of distinct CDR3 sequences, with approximately 13% as singletons. Sequenced input: a population of CD138-negative cells sorted from bone marrow. The receptors come from a donor at least 40 years old with multiple myeloma. Each CDR3 is given with its conserved first and last residue. D genes are given only for firm matches. Only some rows state a clone size, as once, few, many or a class for expanded clones.

v_gene: TRBV20-1
d_gene: TRBD2
j_gene: TRBJ2-1
abundance: many
CDR3aa: CSATSPGTSGRASYNEQFF
CDR3nt: TGCAGTGCTACCAGTCCCGGGACTAGCGGGAGGGCCTCCTACAATGAGCAGTTCTTC

v_gene: TRBV27
d_gene: -
j_gene: TRBJ2-1
abundance: -
CDR3aa: CASSSRAYSYNEQFF
CDR3nt: TGTGCCAGCAGTTCGAGAGCGTACTCCTACAATGAGCAGTTCTTC

v_gene: TRBV28
d_gene: -
j_gene: TRBJ2-1
abundance: many
CDR3aa: CASSSLLRGGMDEQFF
CDR3nt: TGTGCCAGCAGTTCACTTTTAAGAGGGGGAATGGATGAGCAGTTCTTC

v_gene: TRBV7-9
d_gene: -
j_gene: TRBJ2-1
abundance: many
CDR3aa: CASSPSVYNEQFF
CDR3nt: TGTGCCAGCAGCCCCTCTGTTTACAATGAGCAGTTCTTC

v_gene: TRBV6-1
d_gene: TRBD2
j_gene: TRBJ2-3
abundance: many
CDR3aa: CASRTSGSGTDTQYF
CDR3nt: TGTGCCAGCAGGACTAGCGGGAGTGGGACAGATACGCAGTATTTT

v_gene: TRBV27
d_gene: TRBD1
j_gene: TRBJ2-7
abundance: many
CDR3aa: CASSLRQGSGEQYF
CDR3nt: TGTGCCAGCAGCTTAAGACAGGGATCGGGCGAGCAGTACTTC

v_gene: TRBV14
d_gene: -
j_gene: TRBJ2-7
abundance: many
CDR3aa: CASSQQTAGEQYF
CDR3nt: TGTGCCAGCAGCCAACAGACGGCGGGCGAGCAGTACTTC

v_gene: TRBV20-1
d_gene: TRBD2
j_gene: TRBJ2-2
abundance: -
CDR3aa: CSARRLAEPNTGELFF
CDR3nt: TGCAGTGCTAGGCGTCTAGCGGAGCCTAACACCGGGGAGCTGTTTTTT

v_gene: TRBV18
d_gene: -
j_gene: TRBJ2-5
abundance: many
CDR3aa: CASSQIEETQYF
CDR3nt: TGTGCCAGCTCCCAAATTGAAGAGACCCAGTACTTC

v_gene: TRBV6-6
d_gene: TRBD2
j_gene: TRBJ2-7
abundance: many
CDR3aa: CASTGRGLYEQYF
CDR3nt: TGTGCCAGCACCGGGAGGGGACTGTACGAGCAGTACTTC

v_gene: TRBV29-1
d_gene: -
j_gene: TRBJ1-4
abundance: many
CDR3aa: CSATTGSVEKLFF
CDR3nt: TGCAGCGCCACGACAGGATCCGTTGAAAAACTGTTTTTT

v_gene: TRBV25-1
d_gene: TRBD2
j_gene: TRBJ2-1
abundance: many
CDR3aa: CASSESTSGNSYNEQFF
CDR3nt: TGTGCCAGCAGTGAATCGACTAGCGGGAATTCCTACAATGAGCAGTTCTTC

v_gene: TRBV4-1
d_gene: -
j_gene: TRBJ2-3
abundance: -
CDR3aa: CASSRQEADTQYF
CDR3nt: TGCGCCAGCAGCCGACAGGAGGCAGATACGCAGTATTTT

v_gene: TRBV5-1
d_gene: -
j_gene: TRBJ1-3
abundance: few
CDR3aa: CASSLEGAGNTMYF
CDR3nt: TGCGCCAGCAGCTTGGAAGGGGCCGGAAACACCATGTATTTT

v_gene: TRBV28
d_gene: TRBD1
j_gene: TRBJ2-6
abundance: many
CDR3aa: CALSRQGVANVLTF
CDR3nt: TGTGCCCTCAGCAGGCAGGGGGTGGCCAACGTCCTGACTTTC

v_gene: TRBV6-2/TRBV6-3
d_gene: TRBD2
j_gene: TRBJ2-3
abundance: many
CDR3aa: CASSYGGAGTDTQYF
CDR3nt: TGTGCCAGCAGTTACGGCGGAGCGGGGACAGATACGCAGTATTTT

v_gene: TRBV20-1
d_gene: TRBD2
j_gene: TRBJ2-7
abundance: many
CDR3aa: CSVPNTGGPDEQYF
CDR3nt: TGCAGTGTCCCCAACACGGGAGGGCCTGACGAGCAGTACTTC

v_gene: TRBV29-1
d_gene: -
j_gene: TRBJ2-3
abundance: many
CDR3aa: CSVDLGGGTQYF
CDR3nt: TGCAGCGTTGATCTGGGGGGTGGTACGCAGTATTTT

v_gene: TRBV7-6
d_gene: -
j_gene: TRBJ1-4
abundance: many
CDR3aa: CASSLAGGEKLFF
CDR3nt: TGTGCCAGCAGCCTAGCCGGGGGTGAAAAACTGTTTTTT

v_gene: TRBV5-1
d_gene: -
j_gene: TRBJ2-1
abundance: many
CDR3aa: CASSWSGSNYNEQFF
CDR3nt: TGCGCCAGCAGCTGGAGCGGGTCTAACTACAATGAGCAGTTCTTC